This TCR beta chain was obtained from a study of blood T cell repertoires in COVID-19 (dated by TCRdb to 2018 to 2021). Regarding the study in general: Collaborator samples came from the United States, Italy and Spain and covered acute and convalescent phases of COVID-19. The prospective study material was composed of cDNA or gDNA derived from T cells, B-cell-depleted T cells, or PBMCs. Deeply sampled blood TCRbeta repertoires from subjects exposed to, actively infected with, or recovered from COVID-19 were included in the dataset. Samples were obtained from the ongoing ImmuneRACE study (first 160 participants) and from over a thousand subjects provided by 6 global collaborators. Where available, HLA class I and class II types were obtained from metadata supplied by the sample provider rather than from assay-based typing. The repertoires were released in a freely available public database meant as a resource for research on the immune response to SARS-CoV-2. Nearly every sample came with metadata listing a de-identified subject ID, COVID-19 status, age in years and sex.

Concerning this clone itself: Its antigen is currently not known. No base qualities exist here, and no much larger clone lies one base off it.

TCRbeta CDR3 regions were amplified from genomic DNA using the immunoSEQ Assay, a bias-controlled multiplex PCR. The original methods were these. Nucleated cell counts per sample were estimated from amplification of reference gene primers within the assay. Sequence reads were collapsed and filtered to measure the absolute abundance of every unique TCRbeta CDR3 rearrangement. For each sample, productive Simpson clonality was calculated as the square root of Simpson's diversity index over productive rearrangements. In TCRdb, the immuneACCESS table is reduced to in-frame sequences with V and J assigned. These tables do not hold every clone; where another copy was compared, an unresolved V gene accounts for under half, and the others remain unexplained. V and J calls and clone size are as listed in that table; D and trimming were resolved from the DNA. The sample data list about 260,000 clones, and approximately 86% of these were observed just once. Around 0.7% of the sample belongs to the ten largest clones.

The paper as a whole reports these results and caveats: How much clinical and demographic metadata was included differed by source and by participant, and the metadata was provided uncurated.

Whole blood was collected in K2EDTA tubes by collaborating institutions according to the institutions' own protocols. For TCRbeta analysis, collaborators shipped samples in one of three forms: frozen whole blood, isolated PBMCs, or DNA extracted from either of those sample types. V and J are truncated by 5 bases and 9 bases respectively, leaving an intervening sequence of 17 bases. The CDR3 covers 13 residues, taking in both the cysteine and the phenylalanine. Only the CDR3 DNA stays, 39 bases, in frame from base 1. The rearrangement combines TRBV12-3 or TRBV12-4 with TRBJ2-7, and the D gene may be TRBD2, 6 bases matching. This clonotype originated in a human donor in a cohort sampled during active COVID-19. Material: peripheral blood. The nucleotide sequence reads as follows: TGTGCCAGCAGTACAAGTGGGGGGTATGGGCAGTACTTC. This translates into CASSTSGGYGQYF.